Each of the 21 T cell receptor beta chains below was sequenced from the same sample in a study of blood T cell repertoires in COVID-19. This table comes from immunoSEQ multiplex PCR, and its TCRdb copy is limited to in-frame clones, with some not included. Altogether under 250,000 clones are present, about three quarters being singletons, with the ten largest covering around 5.8%. Specimen: peripheral blood. These receptors all stem from a woman aged 70-85 years with acute or convalescent COVID-19.

Notes on this clone: The junction does not match germline at one end; this may be a read error. The gene calls are TRBV7-7 and TRBJ2-1; D is uncertain. From germline, CDR1 is SSHAT and CDR2 FNYEAQ (reference sequence). This CDR3 has 15 residues. This CDR3 reads CASSLASTRGNEQFF. CDR3 in DNA: TGTGCTAGCAGCTTAGCTTCCACGAGAGGAAATGAGCAGTTCTTC.

CDR3 nucleotides: TGTGCCAGCAGGCAGGGGGTGGAGAAACTGTTTTTT. This codes for CASRQGVEKLFF. The chain uses TRBV28 and TRBJ1-4, with 7 bases fitting TRBD1. The CDR3 is made up of 12 amino acids. J was trimmed by 11 bases and V by 6 bases; bases with no gene match: 6. Germline V gene sequence: CDR1 MDHEN, CDR2 SYDVKM.

The chain employs TRBV28 and TRBJ2-7; 10 nucleotides match TRBD1. The CDR3 is 14 amino acids. Germline loops: CDR1 MDHEN, CDR2 SYDVKM. Unmatched junction bases numbered 6, after V lost 5 bases and J lost 5 bases. The CDR3 nucleotides are TGTGCCAGCAGTAGGACAGGGGGTGGAGACGAGCAGTACTTC. Translated, it gives CASSRTGGGDEQYF.

The chain employs TRBV19 and TRBJ2-1; 10 positions match TRBD2. The length of the CDR3 is 20 residues. Losses at the gene ends were 1 base for V and 7 bases for J; bases not matched to a gene: 19. Germline CDR1 is LNHDA and CDR2 is SQIVND (reference sequence). This CDR3 is CASSIGLQWGASGRINEQFF. For the CDR3, the DNA is TGTGCCAGTAGTATAGGATTACAATGGGGGGCTAGCGGGAGAATAAATGAGCAGTTCTTC.

In its sample, this clone was seen once. The chain joins TRBV3-1 (or the pseudogene TRBV3-2) to TRBJ1-1; TRBD1 matches at 7 bases. The length of the CDR3 is 14 residues. CDR1 LGHDT and CDR2 YNNKEL come from the germline V gene (reference sequence). The V gene end was trimmed by 1 base and the J gene end by 5 bases; junction bases not matched to a gene: 4. CDR3 loop: CASSQAHRGTEAFF. Here the CDR3 DNA reads TGTGCCAGCAGCCAAGCGCACAGGGGAACTGAAGCTTTCTTT.

The CDR3 DNA reads as TGTGCCAGCAGTTCTCCCCTCCCCCACGAGCAGTACTTC. It yields the protein CASSSPLPHEQYF. The rearrangement uses TRBV28 and TRBJ2-7; D gene ambiguous. There are 13 residues in the CDR3. V lost 4 bases and J lost 5, with 12 bases in between. Germline values: CDR1 MDHEN, CDR2 SYDVKM.

V and J are TRBV10-1 and TRBJ2-1; D is unclear. The CDR3 is 12 amino acids. The V and J ends lost 0 bases and 7 bases respectively, with 4 bases between them. Per the germline V gene, CDR1 is WNHNN and CDR2 is SYGVQD (reference sequence). CDR3 sequence reads: CASSESTNEQFF. For the CDR3, the DNA is TGCGCCAGCAGTGAGTCGACAAATGAGCAGTTCTTC.

The chain couples TRBV5-1 to TRBJ1-1; D uncertain. The germline V gene has CDR1 SGHRS and CDR2 YFSETQ. V lost 1 base to trimming and J lost 5 bases, with 9 bases between them. The CDR3 has 13 amino acids. The CDR3 here is CASSLPPGTEAFF. The CDR3 bases are TGCGCCAGCAGCTTGCCCCCGGGGACTGAAGCTTTCTTT.

V gene TRBV28 combines with J gene TRBJ1-1; 8 bases are a match to TRBD1. Trimming at V came to 3 bases and at J to 3 bases, leaving 9 bases not matched to a gene. The CDR3 runs 16 residues. Germline V gives CDR1 MDHEN, CDR2 SYDVKM. CDR3 coding DNA: TGTGCCAGCAGTTTTCGGACAGGGAAGTGGGACACTGAAGCTTTCTTT. It specifies CASSFRTGKWDTEAFF.

The chain has TRBV30 and TRBJ2-2; D uncertain. The CDR3 is 13 amino acids. V was clipped by 0 bases and J by 6 bases, with 8 bases between them. The germline CDR1 and CDR2 sequences are GTSNPN and SVGIG (reference sequence). CDR3 coding DNA: TGTGCCTGGAGTGTTCCAGGTCCCGGGGAGCTGTTTTTT. Amino acid sequence: CAWSVPGPGELFF. The full variable domain, with the rest looked up from reference TRBV30 and TRBJ2-2, is SQTIHQWPATLVQPVGSPLSLECTVEGTSNPNLYWYRQAAGRGLQLLFYSVGIGQISSEVPQNLSASRPQDRQFILSSKKLLLSDSGFYLCAWSVPGPGELFFGEGSRLTVL.

The rearrangement joins TRBV3-1 (or the pseudogene TRBV3-2) to TRBJ2-5; tentative D call: TRBD2 (5 bases). This CDR3 has 14 amino acids. Trimming removed 0 bases from V and 5 bases from J, with 10 bases in between. The germline CDR1 and CDR2 sequences are LGHDT and YNNKEL (reference sequence). CDR3 sequence: CASSQDHRGETQYF. In DNA form, the CDR3 reads TGTGCCAGCAGCCAAGATCATCGAGGGGAGACCCAGTACTTC.

The chain is built from TRBV5-1 and TRBJ2-6; no definite D call. The CDR3 spans 16 residues. From germline, CDR1 is SGHRS and CDR2 YFSETQ. V lost 5 bases and J 0 bases, leaving 12 bases between the germline ends. Written as DNA, the CDR3 is TGCGCCAGCAGGGAGACCCCAGCCTCTGGGGCCAACGTCCTGACTTTC. Translating it yields CASRETPASGANVLTF.

The chain has TRBV5-6 and TRBJ2-3; D is possibly TRBD2 (5 bases). This CDR3 comprises 15 residues. V was trimmed by 3 bases and J by 1 base, leaving 12 bases between them. The germline CDR1 and CDR2 sequences are SGHDT and YYEEEE. In nucleotides, the CDR3 is TGTGCCAGCAGCTGGACGGGGTCGCGCACAGATACGCAGTATTTT. Protein product: CASSWTGSRTDTQYF. Full variable domain (remainder filled in from reference TRBV5-6 and TRBJ2-3): DAGVTQSPTHLIKTRGQQVTLRCSPKSGHDTVSWYQQALGQGPQFIFQYYEEEERQRGNFPDRFSGHQFPNYSSELNVNALLLGDSALYLCASSWTGSRTDTQYFGPGTRLTVL.

This chain connects TRBV2 to TRBJ2-5; D not certain. The CDR3 runs 14 residues. Trimming removed 7 bases from V and 1 base from J, with 13 bases in between. The germline V gene encodes CDR1 SNHLY and CDR2 FYNNEI. The CDR3 nucleotides are TGTGCCAGCACCAGCGTCCAACCCCAAGAGACCCAGTACTTC. This encodes CASTSVQPQETQYF.

The J gene is TRBJ2-1, the V gene TRBV6-5; maybe TRBD2 (6 bases). The CDR3 length is 16 residues. Germline CDR1 reads MNHEY; CDR2 reads SVGAGI. V was pared by 2 bases and J by 4 bases, with 15 bases between. The CDR3 nucleotides read TGTGCCAGCAGTTACAATCGGGACTCTTCATACAATGAGCAGTTCTTC. This translates into CASSYNRDSSYNEQFF.

Notes on this clone: Other DNA sequences of this sample code for an identical CDR3. The chain joins TRBV5-1 to TRBJ1-3; D gene uncertain. Germline lookup yields CDR1 SGHRS and CDR2 YFSETQ. This CDR3 has 15 amino acids. V was trimmed by 4 bases and J by 0 bases, leaving 11 bases between them. The CDR3 here is CASSPTVFSGNTIYF. The DNA for the CDR3 is TGCGCCAGCAGCCCGACTGTTTTCTCTGGAAACACCATATATTTT.

This clone showed up many times. CDR3 coding DNA: TGTGCCAGCAGAGCCGGGATCGTCTATGGCTACACCTTC. Its protein is CASRAGIVYGYTF. The rearrangement joins TRBV28 to TRBJ1-2; D gene unclear. The CDR3 contains 13 residues. The germline gives CDR1 MDHEN, CDR2 SYDVKM. Trimming removed 6 bases at V and 4 bases at J, with 12 bases between.

This chain joins TRBV6-5 and TRBJ1-1; TRBD1 matches 7 bases. The CDR3 is 13 amino acids. Trimming at V came to 5 bases and at J to 4 bases, leaving 4 bases not matched to a gene. Looked up from germline, CDR1 is MNHEY and CDR2 is SVGAGI. The CDR3 region has the DNA TGTGCCAGCAGTAAGGCAGGGGGCACTGAAGCTTTCTTT. Translated: CASSKAGGTEAFF.

This sequence joins TRBV7-2 and TRBJ2-1; 7 bases align to TRBD1. CDR1 and CDR2 (germline): SGHTA, FQGNSA. V was pared by 5 bases and J by 7 bases, with 5 bases of the junction left unmatched. The CDR3 has 13 residues. CDR3 loop: CASSRDRVNEQFF. CDR3 coding DNA: TGTGCCAGCAGCCGAGACAGGGTTAATGAGCAGTTCTTC.

This chain connects TRBV9 to TRBJ1-6; a possible D gene is TRBD1 (5 bases). Germline V lookup: CDR1 SGDLS, CDR2 YYNGEE. This CDR3 has 15 amino acids. V lost 0 bases and J 6 bases, leaving 10 bases between the germline ends. CDR3 sequence: CASSVGGHFNSPLHF. CDR3 coding DNA: TGTGCCAGCAGCGTAGGTGGACACTTTAATTCACCCCTCCACTTT.

The chain employs TRBV5-1 and TRBJ2-1; 11 bases agree with TRBD2. The CDR3 totals 17 residues. Germline V lookup: CDR1 SGHRS, CDR2 YFSETQ. V lost 1 base to trimming and J lost 0 bases; unmatched junction nucleotides: 3. The DNA of the CDR3 is TGCGCCAGCAGCTTGTTACTAGCGGGAGACTCCTACAATGAGCAGTTCTTC. This codes for CASSLLLAGDSYNEQFF.